The 13 T cell receptor beta chains below come from one sample, sequenced in a study of cytomegalovirus exposure and HLA in healthy donors. A multiplex PCR was run with 60 Vbeta primers and 13 Jbeta primers. Generated by immunoSEQ multiplex PCR, the TCRdb table keeps only in-frame clones and is missing some. Here the sample spans roughly 120,000 clones, under 90% being singletons. What was sequenced was PBMCs. These receptors were obtained from a woman in her twenties or thirties in good health and CMV-seronegative.

V usage is TRBV29-1 and J usage is TRBJ2-3; the D is unclear. Looked up from germline, CDR1 is SQVTM and CDR2 is ANQGSEA. This CDR3 has 14 amino acids. V was clipped by 6 bases and J by 3 bases, with 16 bases between them. DNA for the CDR3: TGCAGCGTCGCCCCGAACGGTCGGACAGATACGCAGTATTTT. Translated: CSVAPNGRTDTQYF.

The CDR3 region is CASSGLALGGETQYF. Written as DNA, the CDR3 is TGTGCCAGCAGCGGTTTGGCCCTCGGCGGGGAGACCCAGTACTTC. The J gene is TRBJ2-5, the V gene TRBV5-4; tentatively, D is TRBD2 (5 bases). Trimming took 4 bases from V and 5 from J, leaving 18 bases between them. Germline values: CDR1 SGHNT, CDR2 YYREEE (reference sequence). The CDR3 has 15 amino acids.

The chain has TRBV9 and TRBJ2-7; 7 nucleotides agree with TRBD2. The V and J ends lost 2 bases and 7 bases, in that order; junction bases with no gene match: 9. This CDR3 is 14 amino acids long. Germline V CDR1 and CDR2: SGDLS, YYNGEE. In DNA form, the CDR3 reads TGTGCCAGCAGCGTCCTAAGCGTGGGGGGGGAGCAGTACTTC. Translated, it gives CASSVLSVGGEQYF.

This clone was observed a single time. V is TRBV5-1 and J is TRBJ2-5, with TRBD1 matching 7 bases. This CDR3 is 15 amino acids long. The J segment lost 2 bases and the V segment lost 0 bases, leaving 4 bases of the junction unmatched. The germline V gene encodes CDR1 SGHRS and CDR2 YFSETQ. CDR3 DNA: TGCGCCAGCAGCTTGGAGGACAGGCGACAAGAGACCCAGTACTTC. This codes for CASSLEDRRQETQYF.

The genes are TRBV5-1 and TRBJ1-1; 10 bases are shared with TRBD1. V lost 4 bases, J lost 3 bases, and 6 bases stayed unmatched. Germline CDR1 SGHRS, CDR2 YFSETQ. The CDR3 loop spans 15 amino acids. The CDR3 region has the DNA TGCGCCAGCAGCCCCAGGACAGGGGGGTACACTGAAGCTTTCTTT. This gives the protein CASSPRTGGYTEAFF. The variable domain in full, with the rest retrieved from reference TRBV5-1 and TRBJ1-1, is KAGVTQTPRYLIKTRGQQVTLSCSPISGHRSVSWYQQTPGQGLQFLFEYFSETQRNKGNFPGRFSGRQFSNSRSEMNVSTLELGDSALYLCASSPRTGGYTEAFFGQGTRLTVV.

CDR3 amino acids: CASSRVGTSLVGEQFF. As DNA, the CDR3 is TGTGCCAGCAGCCGCGTCGGGACATCGCTTGTAGGGGAGCAGTTCTTC. The genes are TRBV7-2 and TRBJ2-1; D is possibly TRBD1 (6 bases). The germline gives CDR1 SGHTA, CDR2 FQGNSA. With 5 bases removed from V and 10 bases from J, the gap between germline ends came to 24 bases. This CDR3 spans 16 amino acids.

This rearrangement joins TRBV6-4 to TRBJ2-3, with 8 bases lining up with TRBD2. Germline V gives CDR1 MRHNA, CDR2 SNTAGT. CDR3 size: 14 residues. Unmatched junction bases numbered 1, after V lost 3 bases and J lost 2 bases. DNA of the CDR3: TGTGCCAGCAGTGAAGCGGGAGCCACAGATACGCAGTATTTT. Translated, it gives CASSEAGATDTQYF.

Only one count was recorded for this clone. The gene calls are TRBV5-1 and TRBJ1-1; tentatively, D is TRBD1 (6 bases). This CDR3 region has 15 residues. CDR1 is SGHRS and CDR2 is YFSETQ in the germline V gene. V lost 2 bases, J lost 6 bases, and 17 bases lay in between. The CDR3 sequence is CASSLQGGGGPEAFF. The CDR3 DNA reads as TGCGCCAGCAGCTTACAGGGAGGGGGGGGTCCTGAAGCTTTCTTT.

The rearrangement uses TRBV7-9 and TRBJ2-7; D perhaps matches TRBD1 (6 bases). With 5 bases removed from V and 3 bases from J, the gap between germline ends came to 14 bases. Looked up from germline, CDR1 is SEHNR and CDR2 is FQNEAQ (reference sequence). The CDR3 runs to 14 residues. The CDR3 bases are TGTGCCAGCAGCCCGAGGGACAATAACTACGAGCAGTACTTC. Protein sequence: CASSPRDNNYEQYF.

This chain links TRBV27 with TRBJ2-1; 10 nucleotides match TRBD2. V was pared by 1 base and J by 6 bases, with 3 bases of the junction left unmatched. Germline lookup yields CDR1 MNHEY and CDR2 SMNVEV (reference sequence). The CDR3 loop spans 15 amino acids. This CDR3 reads CASSLLLAGINEQFF. DNA for the CDR3: TGTGCCAGCAGTTTATTACTAGCGGGAATCAATGAGCAGTTCTTC.

The chain recombines TRBV14 with TRBJ2-4; a weak D match, TRBD1 (5 bases). The length of the CDR3 is 15 residues. CDR1 and CDR2 (germline): SGHDN, FVKESK. Trimming took 2 bases from V and 0 from J, leaving 8 bases between them. The CDR3 DNA reads as TGTGCCAGCAGCCAATCAGGGTTAGCCAAAAACATTCAGTACTTC. Encoded protein: CASSQSGLAKNIQYF.

This clone was picked up a small number of times. The chain combines TRBV27 with TRBJ2-3; D possibly corresponds to TRBD2 (6 bases). Germline V gene data show CDR1 as MNHEY and CDR2 as SMNVEV (reference sequence). This CDR3 comprises 15 residues. The V gene lost 2 bases and the J gene lost 0 bases, with 9 bases spanning the gap. CDR3 amino acids: CASSLQRASTDTQYF. DNA for the CDR3: TGTGCCAGCAGTTTACAGCGGGCCAGCACAGATACGCAGTATTTT.

This clone was seen just once. CDR3 nucleotides: TGTGCCATCTCACGACTAGCGGGAGACTACGAGCAGTACTTC. Amino acids: CAISRLAGDYEQYF. This sequence joins TRBV10-3 and TRBJ2-7, with 12 nucleotides matching TRBD2. The CDR3 runs to 14 residues. Trimming removed 8 bases from V and 3 bases from J; junction bases left unmatched: 5. Germline V gene data show CDR1 as ENHRY and CDR2 as SYGVKD.